The 22 T cell receptor beta chains below were found in one sample sequenced in a study of cytomegalovirus exposure and HLA in healthy donors (dated by TCRdb to about 2017). Library preparation used the immunoSEQ multiplex PCR assay. For the multiplex PCR, a mixture combining 60 forward primers for TCR Vbeta segments and 13 reverse primers for TCR Jbeta segments was used. This is the immuneACCESS table as TCRdb keeps it, with only in-frame sequences that have V and J called. A part of the clones is gone; compared with another copy, unresolved V genes explain less than half, and the rest is unexplained. The sample includes over 200,000 clones, with about 85% observed a single time. 1.3% of the sample belongs to the ten largest clones. Sample: PBMCs. Source of these receptors: a human donor in good health.

The chain uses TRBV28 and TRBJ1-1, with 7 bases that match TRBD1. This CDR3 contains 18 residues. After removal of 1 base from V and 0 bases from J, the junction contained 11 bases not matched to a gene. From germline, CDR1 is MDHEN and CDR2 SYDVKM. The CDR3 DNA follows: TGTGCCAGCAGTTTATTGACAGGGTTTGGTCGGCTGAACACTGAAGCTTTCTTT. This encodes CASSLLTGFGRLNTEAFF.

This chain links TRBV6-1 with TRBJ2-6; D perhaps matches TRBD2 (5 bases). The V and J ends lost 4 bases and 4 bases respectively, with 11 bases between them. Germline V gene data show CDR1 as MNHNS and CDR2 as SASEGT. The CDR3 spans 15 residues. The CDR3 DNA reads TGTGCCAGCAGTGTTAGGGAGTCCGGGGCCAACGTCCTGACTTTC. It yields the protein CASSVRESGANVLTF.

The V and J genes are TRBV30 and TRBJ2-1, with D uncertain. V lost 3 bases to trimming and J lost 5 bases, with 8 bases between them. CDR3 length: 12 residues. Per germline, CDR1 GTSNPN and CDR2 SVGIG (reference sequence). The CDR3 is CAWSATHNEQFF. As DNA, the CDR3 is TGTGCCTGGAGCGCGACTCACAATGAGCAGTTCTTC.

The chain has TRBV9 and TRBJ1-2; D perhaps matches TRBD1 (6 bases). The CDR3 spans 16 residues. V was trimmed by 4 bases and J by 8 bases, leaving 24 bases between them. Germline V gene data show CDR1 as SGDLS and CDR2 as YYNGEE. CDR3 coding DNA: TGTGCCAGCAGCCCCGGACTGGGGGCAGGCAGTAGGGGCTACACCTTC. This translates into CASSPGLGAGSRGYTF.

The J gene is TRBJ2-3, the V gene TRBV6-1; the D is unclear. Per the germline V gene, CDR1 is MNHNS and CDR2 is SASEGT. V was shortened by 8 bases and J by 3 bases, with 12 bases between the two germline ends. This CDR3 has 13 amino acids. The CDR3 loop is CASYSRATDTQYF. The DNA for the CDR3 is TGTGCCAGCTACTCCAGAGCGACAGATACGCAGTATTTT.

The chain employs TRBV27 and TRBJ2-7; no clear D gene. This CDR3 comprises 16 residues. V dropped 0 bases and J dropped 4 bases, with 16 bases sitting between them. Germline CDR1 reads MNHEY; CDR2 reads SMNVEV (reference sequence). The CDR3: CASSLSGLAARYEQYF. CDR3 bases: TGTGCCAGCAGTTTATCGGGTCTGGCGGCCCGATACGAGCAGTACTTC.

The J gene is TRBJ2-1, the V gene TRBV7-9; tentatively, D is TRBD2 (6 bases). The CDR3 is 16 amino acids. The germline V and J ends were trimmed by 6 bases and 0 bases, with 15 bases remaining between them. Germline-derived CDR1 and CDR2 are SEHNR and FQNEAQ (reference sequence). CDR3 region: CASSHLAVPSYNEQFF. The CDR3, as DNA: TGTGCCAGCAGTCATTTAGCGGTCCCCTCCTACAATGAGCAGTTCTTC.

The chain couples TRBV28 to TRBJ2-7; a possible D gene is TRBD1 (6 bases). The CDR3 consists of 15 residues. Trimming removed 5 bases from V and 1 base from J, with 15 bases in between. CDR1 MDHEN and CDR2 SYDVKM come from the germline V gene. CDR3 residues: CASSLNRVTSYEQYF. The CDR3 coding sequence is TGTGCCAGCAGTCTGAACAGGGTTACTTCCTACGAGCAGTACTTC.

Comments on this clone: This same CDR3 is encoded by further DNA sequences in the sample. V and J are TRBV21-1 and TRBJ2-6; TRBD2, as called in the table, went unchecked against the DNA. TRBV21-1 is a recognized pseudogene. There are 16 residues in the CDR3. CDR3 amino acids: CASSKVRDSGANVLTF. The CDR3 DNA reads as TGTGCCAGCAGCAAAGTTCGGGACTCTGGGGCCAACGTCCTGACTTTC.

DNA of the CDR3: TGCGCCAGCAGCCAAGATGGGGGCAACATCTATGGCTACACCTTC. This gives the protein CASSQDGGNIYGYTF. The chain has TRBV4-3 and TRBJ1-2; D perhaps matches TRBD1 (6 bases). Germline CDR1 and CDR2: LGHNA and YSLEER. The V end lost 0 bases, the J end lost 4 bases, and 12 bases lay between the germline ends. The CDR3 consists of 15 residues.

The V and J genes are TRBV18 and TRBJ1-4; 12 bases match TRBD1. In germline, CDR1 is KGHSH, CDR2 LQKENI. This CDR3 comprises 18 residues. V shed 0 bases, J shed 10 bases, and the junction held 12 bases outside the gene matches. The CDR3 reads CASSPPGQGALSSRKLFF. CDR3 DNA sequence: TGTGCCAGCTCACCACCGGGACAGGGGGCGCTTAGTAGTAGAAAACTGTTTTTT.

The chain has TRBV6-1 and TRBJ2-5; 8 bases align to TRBD2. From germline, CDR1 is MNHNS and CDR2 SASEGT. CDR3 length equals 15 residues. V shed 10 bases and J 3 bases; nucleotides not matched to a gene: 13. The CDR3 DNA reads TGTGCCACCTATGACCTAGCGGGCCCTAAAGAGACCCAGTACTTC. The encoded protein is CATYDLAGPKETQYF.

The J gene is TRBJ2-3, the V gene TRBV29-1, with 12 nucleotides matching TRBD2. This CDR3 has 15 residues. CDR1 and CDR2 (germline): SQVTM, ANQGSEA. Trimming at V came to 3 bases and at J to 4 bases, leaving 5 bases not matched to a gene. The CDR3 DNA sequence: TGCAGCGTTGACGGGGGACTAGCGGGCCCAGATACGCAGTATTTT. This gives the protein CSVDGGLAGPDTQYF.

This clone was recorded once. The DNA for the CDR3 is TGTGCCATCACCGGGACTAGCGGGAGGGGTGAGCAGTACTTC. It is translated as CAITGTSGRGEQYF. The V gene is TRBV10-3, the J gene TRBJ2-7; 16 bases fit TRBD2. This CDR3 has 14 residues. Germline CDR1 ENHRY, CDR2 SYGVKD. Germline trimming cut 7 bases from V and 7 bases from J; bases unmatched to any gene: 4.

This clone showed up just once. The chain joins TRBV30 to TRBJ1-4; 11 bases match TRBD1. Germline V gene data show CDR1 as GTSNPN and CDR2 as SVGIG (reference sequence). The CDR3 runs 15 residues. V shed 2 bases, J shed 4 bases, and the junction held 3 bases outside the gene matches. CDR3 protein: CAWSWTGGDNEKLFF. The CDR3 bases are TGTGCCTGGAGTTGGACAGGGGGCGATAATGAAAAACTGTTTTTT. The variable domain in full, with the rest retrieved from reference TRBV30 and TRBJ1-4, is SQTIHQWPATLVQPVGSPLSLECTVEGTSNPNLYWYRQAAGRGLQLLFYSVGIGQISSEVPQNLSASRPQDRQFILSSKKLLLSDSGFYLCAWSWTGGDNEKLFFGSGTQLSVL.

This clone has only a few counts. The genes are TRBV12-5 and TRBJ2-7, with 9 positions matching TRBD1. J lost 5 bases, V lost 1 base, and 12 bases had no gene match. Germline V gene data show CDR1 as LGHNT and CDR2 as FRNRAP. CDR3 length: 17 residues. CDR3 protein: CASGLEAGQGRRNEQYF. The CDR3 DNA is TGTGCTAGTGGTTTGGAGGCCGGACAGGGGAGGAGGAACGAGCAGTACTTC.

The V call is TRBV27, the J call TRBJ2-5; D is possibly TRBD1 (6 bases). V dropped 7 bases and J dropped 5 bases, with 17 bases sitting between them. Per germline, CDR1 MNHEY and CDR2 SMNVEV (reference sequence). The CDR3 sequence is 14 residues long. The CDR3, as DNA: TGTGCCAGCAAACTACAGGGAGCTAAGGAGACCCAGTACTTC. Its protein product is CASKLQGAKETQYF.

This clone was seen a handful of times. This chain joins TRBV29-1 and TRBJ2-7; TRBD2 agrees at 8 bases. Germline loops: CDR1 SQVTM, CDR2 ANQGSEA. The CDR3 contains 13 residues. V trimming: 6 bases; J trimming: 1 base; junction bases outside the gene matches: 5. The CDR3 spells CSVALAGSYEQYF. The DNA of the CDR3 is TGCAGCGTCGCTCTAGCGGGTTCCTACGAGCAGTACTTC.

This chain uses TRBV5-1 with TRBJ2-7; TRBD2 matches 10 bases. Germline CDR1 SGHRS, CDR2 YFSETQ. The CDR3 consists of 14 residues. The J segment lost 3 bases and the V segment lost 8 bases, leaving 8 bases of the junction unmatched. This CDR3 reads CASKLAGEVYEQYF. The CDR3, as DNA: TGCGCCAGTAAGCTAGCGGGAGAGGTCTACGAGCAGTACTTC. Full variable domain (remainder filled in from reference TRBV5-1 and TRBJ2-7): KAGVTQTPRYLIKTRGQQVTLSCSPISGHRSVSWYQQTPGQGLQFLFEYFSETQRNKGNFPGRFSGRQFSNSRSEMNVSTLELGDSALYLCASKLAGEVYEQYFGPGTRLTVT.

The V gene is TRBV9, the J gene TRBJ2-1; 12 bases match TRBD2. The CDR3 length is 15 residues. In germline, CDR1 is SGDLS, CDR2 YYNGEE. With V trimmed by 3 bases and J by 8 bases, 6 bases remained unmatched. CDR3 DNA: TGTGCCAGCAGCGCCCTAGCGGGAGGGCCCTATGAGCAGTTCTTC. It is translated as CASSALAGGPYEQFF.

The chain carries TRBV6-4 and TRBJ2-2, with D maybe TRBD2 (6 bases). The CDR3 extends over 14 amino acids. Trimming stripped 0 bases from V and 4 bases from J, with 6 bases between. Germline values: CDR1 MRHNA, CDR2 SNTAGT. The CDR3 region has the DNA TGTGCCAGCAGTGACTCGACTAGCACCGGGGAGCTGTTTTTT. It specifies CASSDSTSTGELFF.

The chain joins TRBV2 to TRBJ1-1; D gene uncertain. The CDR3 spans 10 residues. CDR1 is SNHLY, CDR2 FYNNEI, per germline. Trimming removed 10 bases at V and 2 bases at J, with 5 bases between. Here the CDR3 DNA reads TGTGCCACGTCTAACACTGAAGCTTTCTTT. Residues: CATSNTEAFF.